This T cell receptor beta chain was recovered during a study of shared clonotypes between healthy human individuals. Data came from immunoSEQ multiplex PCR; TCRdb stores just in-frame clones and leaves some out. The sample includes 1,500,000 or so clones, approximately 98.5% of them seen just once. The CDR3 covers 14 residues. V lost 6 bases to trimming and J lost 7 bases, with 18 bases between them. Germline lookup yields CDR1 MNHNS and CDR2 SASEGT. This clonotype was sampled from a man aged 30-40 years in good health. Sequenced material: naive CD4+ T cells sorted from blood. Indicated subset: CD45RA+ positively selected. This chain links TRBV6-1 with TRBJ1-2; tentative D call: TRBD1 (5 bases). CDR3 in DNA: TGTGCCAGCAGCACGGCCGGACAAATCGCTGGCTACACCTTC. Encoded protein: CASSTAGQIAGYTF.